The 16 T cell receptor beta chains given below trace back to one sample, sequenced in a study of blood T cell repertoires in COVID-19. TCRdb's copy holds only in-frame clones and misses some; the assay was immunoSEQ multiplex PCR. This repertoire shows roughly 40,000 clones, almost 90% found once; its top ten account for about an eighth. Material: peripheral blood. These receptors all come from a man aged 70 or older with acute or convalescent COVID-19.

CDR3 loop: CASSQYRDENIQYF. The CDR3 nucleotides are TGTGCCAGCAGCCAATACAGGGATGAAAACATTCAGTACTTC. The genes are TRBV2 and TRBJ2-4; D perhaps matches TRBD1 (6 bases). Germline values: CDR1 SNHLY, CDR2 FYNNEI. The CDR3 covers 14 residues. V lost 6 bases and J 5 bases, leaving 14 bases between the germline ends.

The V call is TRBV7-2, the J call TRBJ2-2; D not certain. V lost 4 bases, J lost 3 bases, and 6 bases lay in between. CDR3 length equals 13 residues. CDR1 is SGHTA, CDR2 FQGNSA, per germline. Written as DNA, the CDR3 is TGTGCCAGCAGCTCGGTTCACACCGGGGAGCTGTTTTTT. Its translation is CASSSVHTGELFF. The full variable domain, with the rest looked up from reference TRBV7-2 and TRBJ2-2, is GAGVSQSPSNKVTEKGKDVELRCDPISGHTALYWYRQSLGQGLEFLIYFQGNSAPDKSGLPSDRFSAERTGGSVSTLTIQRTQQEDSAVYLCASSSVHTGELFFGEGSRLTVL.

The chain links TRBV20-1 to TRBJ2-6, with D maybe TRBD2 (5 bases). V lost 3 bases and J 2 bases, leaving 17 bases between the germline ends. The CDR3 is made up of 17 amino acids. Germline V CDR1 and CDR2: DFQATT, SNEGSKA (reference sequence). The CDR3 nucleotides are TGCAGTGCTAGTGATCGGCGGGTAGGGACTGGGGCCAACGTCCTGACTTTC. Amino acid sequence: CSASDRRVGTGANVLTF.

The genes are TRBV5-1 and TRBJ1-4; 7 positions agree with TRBD1. The V and J ends lost 0 bases and 8 bases, in that order; junction bases with no gene match: 4. The CDR3 runs 14 residues. Germline V CDR1 and CDR2: SGHRS, YFSETQ. DNA of the CDR3: TGCGCCAGCAGCTTGGGACAGGGAGCCGAAAAACTGTTTTTT. Its translation: CASSLGQGAEKLFF.

This clone was seen a single time. The CDR3 DNA reads TGTGCCAGCAGCTGGGACCGGGAGGGCGAGCAGTACTTC. It codes for CASSWDREGEQYF. V gene TRBV7-3 combines with J gene TRBJ2-7; TRBD2 aligns across 8 bases. Unmatched junction bases numbered 5, after V lost 4 bases and J lost 6 bases. Looked up from germline, CDR1 is SGHTA and CDR2 is FQGTGA. The CDR3 is 13 residues long. The full variable domain, in which reference TRBV7-3 and TRBJ2-7 provide the parts outside the CDR3, is GAGVSQTPSNKVTEKGKYVELRCDPISGHTALYWYRQSLGQGPEFLIYFQGTGAADDSGLPNDRFFAVRPEGSVSTLKIQRTERGDSAVYLCASSWDREGEQYFGPGTRLTVT.

The CDR3 spells CASSPGTSGLTGELFF. CDR3 bases: TGCGCCAGCAGCCCGGGGACTAGCGGCCTCACCGGGGAGCTGTTTTTT. The chain recombines TRBV4-3 with TRBJ2-2, with TRBD2 identical over 11 bases. The CDR3 is 16 residues long. Germline V gene lookup returns CDR1 LGHNA and CDR2 YSLEER. V was clipped by 4 bases and J by 4 bases; unmatched bases: 5.

This chain uses TRBV3-1 (or the pseudogene TRBV3-2) with TRBJ2-7, with D possibly TRBD1 on 5 matching bases. Germline CDR1 LGHDT, CDR2 YNNKEL (reference sequence). Trimming cost V 3 bases and J 2 bases, with 14 bases left between them. This CDR3 has 15 residues. CDR3: CASSHYQTDTYEQYF. The CDR3 region has the DNA TGTGCCAGCAGCCACTACCAAACGGACACCTACGAGCAGTACTTC.

The chain has TRBV6-2 or TRBV6-3 and TRBJ1-1; 7 positions agree with TRBD1. Germline V CDR1 and CDR2: MNHEY, SVGEGT. V was clipped by 5 bases and J by 11 bases; unmatched bases: 11. The CDR3 runs to 13 residues. The CDR3 coding sequence is TGTGCCAGCAGTCAAGGGACAGCCGGGGATGCTTTCTTT. This sequence encodes CASSQGTAGDAFF.

CDR3 in amino acids: CASSRSLGLAGADTQYF. CDR3 bases: TGTGCCAGTAGTCGATCGTTGGGACTAGCGGGGGCAGATACGCAGTATTTT. The chain has TRBV19 and TRBJ2-3; 14 bases map to TRBD2. CDR1 LNHDA and CDR2 SQIVND come from the germline V gene (reference sequence). The CDR3 has 17 residues. The V segment lost 5 bases and the J segment 4 bases; nucleotides outside the gene matches: 8.

This clone was recorded a few times. The rearrangement links TRBV18 to TRBJ1-1; D unresolved. The CDR3 runs to 13 residues. Per germline, CDR1 KGHSH and CDR2 LQKENI. V dropped 3 bases and J dropped 1 base, with 6 bases sitting between them. The CDR3 is CASSPTQNTEAFF. For the CDR3, the DNA is TGTGCCAGCTCACCGACACAGAACACTGAAGCTTTCTTT.

The genes are TRBV11-2 and TRBJ2-1, with 8 bases aligning to TRBD1. J was trimmed by 10 bases and V by 7 bases; bases with no gene match: 12. CDR3 size: 14 residues. Germline V lookup: CDR1 SGHAT, CDR2 FQNNGV. In DNA form, the CDR3 reads TGTGCCAGCACCAACCGGGACAGGTTAACGGAGCAGTTCTTC. It translates to CASTNRDRLTEQFF.

In its sample, this clone was seen once. The J gene is TRBJ2-7, the V gene TRBV27; tentative D call: TRBD1 (5 bases). V lost 2 bases to trimming and J lost 3 bases, with 14 bases between them. The CDR3 is 15 residues long. CDR1 and CDR2 from the germline V gene are MNHEY and SMNVEV (reference sequence). The CDR3 here is CASSLRAGQYYEQYF. CDR3 coding DNA: TGTGCCAGCAGTTTACGGGCAGGGCAGTACTACGAGCAGTACTTC.

As DNA, the CDR3 is TGCGCCAGCAGCTTTCACTCTAGAGGAGCGGAGACCCAGTACTTC. Its protein product is CASSFHSRGAETQYF. This chain uses TRBV5-1 with TRBJ2-5; D ambiguous. In germline, CDR1 is SGHRS, CDR2 YFSETQ. With 2 bases removed from V and 5 bases from J, the gap between germline ends came to 16 bases. The CDR3 has 15 amino acids.

The rearrangement uses TRBV11-2 and TRBJ1-4; D possibly corresponds to TRBD1 (5 bases). V lost 1 base, J lost 5 bases, and 14 bases lay in between. The CDR3 covers 16 residues. Germline CDR1 reads SGHAT; CDR2 reads FQNNGV. The CDR3 DNA follows: TGTGCCAGCAGCTTAGGGTCGAGCGGGGGGAATGAAAAACTGTTTTTT. It yields the protein CASSLGSSGGNEKLFF.

The chain links TRBV14 to TRBJ2-7, with 11 bases lining up with TRBD2. The CDR3 totals 18 residues. V was pared by 1 base and J by 3 bases, with 11 bases of the junction left unmatched. Germline assignment: CDR1 SGHDN and CDR2 FVKESK. The CDR3 nucleotides read TGTGCCAGCAGCCAAGCTGTTGCACTAGCGGGAGAACTCTACGAGCAGTACTTC. Protein: CASSQAVALAGELYEQYF.

The CDR3 sequence: CASSYTGKEAFF. The CDR3 DNA reads TGTGCCAGCAGTTATACAGGGAAGGAAGCTTTCTTT. The chain couples TRBV2 to TRBJ1-1, with a tentative D call TRBD1 (6 bases). The length of the CDR3 is 12 residues. Germline loops: CDR1 SNHLY, CDR2 FYNNEI. Trimming removed 5 bases from V and 8 bases from J, with 12 bases in between.